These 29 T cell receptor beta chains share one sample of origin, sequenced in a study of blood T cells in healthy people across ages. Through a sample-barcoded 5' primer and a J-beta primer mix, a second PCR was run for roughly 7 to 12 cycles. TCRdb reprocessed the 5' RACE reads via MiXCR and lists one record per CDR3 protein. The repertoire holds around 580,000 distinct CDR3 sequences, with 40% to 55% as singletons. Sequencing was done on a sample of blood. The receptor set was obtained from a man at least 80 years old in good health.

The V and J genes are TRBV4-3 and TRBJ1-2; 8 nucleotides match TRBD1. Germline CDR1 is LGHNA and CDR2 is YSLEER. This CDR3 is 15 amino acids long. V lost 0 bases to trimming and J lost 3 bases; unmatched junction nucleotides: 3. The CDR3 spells CASSQDAGGDYGYTF. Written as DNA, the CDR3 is TGCGCCAGCAGCCAAGATGCAGGGGGCGACTATGGCTACACCTTC.

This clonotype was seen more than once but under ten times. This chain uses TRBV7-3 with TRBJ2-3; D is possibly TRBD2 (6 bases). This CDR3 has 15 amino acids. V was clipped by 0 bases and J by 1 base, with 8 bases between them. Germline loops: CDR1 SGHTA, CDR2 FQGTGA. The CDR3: CASSLTQRGTDTQYF. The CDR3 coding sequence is TGTGCCAGCAGCTTAACCCAGCGGGGCACAGATACGCAGTATTTT.

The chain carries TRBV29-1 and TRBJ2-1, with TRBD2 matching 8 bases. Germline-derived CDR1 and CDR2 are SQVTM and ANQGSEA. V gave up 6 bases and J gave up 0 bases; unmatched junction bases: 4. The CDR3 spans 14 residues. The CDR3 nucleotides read TGCAGCGTCCTAAGCGGGAGCTCCTACAATGAGCAGTTCTTC. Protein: CSVLSGSSYNEQFF.

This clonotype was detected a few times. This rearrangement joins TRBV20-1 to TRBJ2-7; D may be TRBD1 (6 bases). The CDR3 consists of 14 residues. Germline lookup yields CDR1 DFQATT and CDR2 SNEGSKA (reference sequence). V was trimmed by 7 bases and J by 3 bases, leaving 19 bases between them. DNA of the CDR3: TGCAGTGTTAGGTCCGGGACAAGCATCTACGAGCAGTACTTC. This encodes CSVRSGTSIYEQYF.

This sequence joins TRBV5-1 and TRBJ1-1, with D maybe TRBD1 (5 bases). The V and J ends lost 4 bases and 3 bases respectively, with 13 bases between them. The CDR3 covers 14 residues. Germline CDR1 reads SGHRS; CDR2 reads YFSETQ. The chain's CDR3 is CASSDQGSDTEAFF. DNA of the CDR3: TGCGCCAGCAGCGATCAGGGTTCGGACACTGAAGCTTTCTTT.

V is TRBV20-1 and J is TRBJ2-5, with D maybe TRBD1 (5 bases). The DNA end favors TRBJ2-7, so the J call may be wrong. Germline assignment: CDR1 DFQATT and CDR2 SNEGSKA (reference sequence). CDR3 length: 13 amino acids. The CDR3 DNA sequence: TGCAGTGCTAGTAGGCCCACAGGTTACGAGCAGTACTTC. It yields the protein CSASRPTGYEQYF.

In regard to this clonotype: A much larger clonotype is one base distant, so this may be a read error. The CDR3 sequence is CASSYTNIWTVGNEQFF. The CDR3 DNA sequence: TGTGCCAGCAGTTATACTAATATCTGGACGGTAGGTAATGAGCAGTTCTTC. The chain employs TRBV6-6 and TRBJ2-1; D unresolved. The V and J ends lost 3 bases and 7 bases respectively, with 22 bases between them. The CDR3 sequence is 17 residues long. CDR1 MNHNY and CDR2 SVGAGI come from the germline V gene (reference sequence).

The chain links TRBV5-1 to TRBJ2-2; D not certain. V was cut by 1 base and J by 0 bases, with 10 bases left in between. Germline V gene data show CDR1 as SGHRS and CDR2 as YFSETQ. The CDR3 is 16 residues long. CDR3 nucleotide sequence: TGCGCCAGCAGCTTGAACTCCCTCTCGAACACCGGGGAGCTGTTTTTT. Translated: CASSLNSLSNTGELFF. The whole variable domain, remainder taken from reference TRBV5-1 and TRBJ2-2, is KAGVTQTPRYLIKTRGQQVTLSCSPISGHRSVSWYQQTPGQGLQFLFEYFSETQRNKGNFPGRFSGRQFSNSRSEMNVSTLELGDSALYLCASSLNSLSNTGELFFGEGSRLTVL.

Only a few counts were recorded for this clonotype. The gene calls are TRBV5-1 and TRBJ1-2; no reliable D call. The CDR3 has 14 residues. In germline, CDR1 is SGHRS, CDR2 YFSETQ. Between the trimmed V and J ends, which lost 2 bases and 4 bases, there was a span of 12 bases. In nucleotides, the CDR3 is TGCGCCAGCAGCTTCGACGAGGGCACCTATGGCTACACCTTC. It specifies CASSFDEGTYGYTF.

The CDR3 spells CASSGRDTLPYEQYF. Written as DNA, the CDR3 is TGTGCCAGCAGCGGCCGGGACACCTTACCCTACGAGCAGTACTTC. This sequence joins TRBV7-2 and TRBJ2-7, with D possibly TRBD1 on 6 matching bases. CDR1 and CDR2 from the germline V gene are SGHTA and FQGNSA. Trimming removed 5 bases from V and 2 bases from J, with 16 bases in between. This CDR3 contains 15 residues. The full variable domain, with the rest looked up from reference TRBV7-2 and TRBJ2-7, is GAGVSQSPSNKVTEKGKDVELRCDPISGHTALYWYRQSLGQGLEFLIYFQGNSAPDKSGLPSDRFSAERTGGSVSTLTIQRTQQEDSAVYLCASSGRDTLPYEQYFGPGTRLTVT.

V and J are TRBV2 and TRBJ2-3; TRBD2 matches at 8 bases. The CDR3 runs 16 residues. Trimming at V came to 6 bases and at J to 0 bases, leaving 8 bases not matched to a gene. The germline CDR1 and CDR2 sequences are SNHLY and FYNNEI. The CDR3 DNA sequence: TGTGCCAGCAGGGTAACTAGCGGCTCTAGCACAGATACGCAGTATTTT. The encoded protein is CASRVTSGSSTDTQYF.

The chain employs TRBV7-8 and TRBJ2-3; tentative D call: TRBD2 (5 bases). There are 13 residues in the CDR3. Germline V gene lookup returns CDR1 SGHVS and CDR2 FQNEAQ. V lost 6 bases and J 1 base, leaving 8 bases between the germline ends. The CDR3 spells CASRARGTDTQYF. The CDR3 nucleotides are TGTGCCAGCAGGGCGAGGGGCACAGATACGCAGTATTTT.

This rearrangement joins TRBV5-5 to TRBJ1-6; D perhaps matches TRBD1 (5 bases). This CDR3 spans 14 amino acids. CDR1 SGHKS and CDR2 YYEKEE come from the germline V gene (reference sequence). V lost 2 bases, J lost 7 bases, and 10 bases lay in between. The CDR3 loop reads CASSFGTLNSPLHF. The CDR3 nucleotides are TGTGCCAGCAGCTTCGGGACCCTGAATTCACCCCTCCACTTT.

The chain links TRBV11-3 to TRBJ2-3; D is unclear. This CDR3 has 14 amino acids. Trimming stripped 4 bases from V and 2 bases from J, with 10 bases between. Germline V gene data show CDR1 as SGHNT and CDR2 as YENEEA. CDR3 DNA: TGTGCCAGCAGCTCGCGCCTACTCACAGATACGCAGTATTTT. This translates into CASSSRLLTDTQYF.

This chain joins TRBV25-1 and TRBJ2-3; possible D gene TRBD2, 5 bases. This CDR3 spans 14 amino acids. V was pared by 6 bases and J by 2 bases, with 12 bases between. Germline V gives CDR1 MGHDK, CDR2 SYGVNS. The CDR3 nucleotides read TGTGCCAGCAGCCCGCGGAGGAACACAGATACGCAGTATTTT. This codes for CASSPRRNTDTQYF.

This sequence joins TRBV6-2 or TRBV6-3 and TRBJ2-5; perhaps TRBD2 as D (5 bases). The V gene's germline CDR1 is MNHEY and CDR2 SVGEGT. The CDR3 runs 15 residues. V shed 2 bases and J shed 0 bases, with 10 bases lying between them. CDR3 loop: CASSYTSGYQETQYF. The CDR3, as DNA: TGTGCCAGCAGTTACACGTCGGGGTACCAAGAGACCCAGTACTTC.

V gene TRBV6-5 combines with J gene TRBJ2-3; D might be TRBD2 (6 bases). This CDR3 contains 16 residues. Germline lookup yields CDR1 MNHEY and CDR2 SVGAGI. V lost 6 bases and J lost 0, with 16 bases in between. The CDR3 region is CASSYMGGTSTDTQYF. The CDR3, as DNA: TGTGCCAGCAGCTACATGGGGGGAACTAGCACAGATACGCAGTATTTT.

CDR3 DNA sequence: TGTGCCAGCAGCCAAGTAATAGCGGGAGCAGGCACAGATACGCAGTATTTT. Encoded protein: CASSQVIAGAGTDTQYF. The chain links TRBV4-2 to TRBJ2-3; TRBD2 agrees at 9 bases. The CDR3 has 17 residues. The V gene end was trimmed by 1 base and the J gene end by 1 base; junction bases not matched to a gene: 6. The germline V gene has CDR1 LGHNA and CDR2 YNFKEQ.

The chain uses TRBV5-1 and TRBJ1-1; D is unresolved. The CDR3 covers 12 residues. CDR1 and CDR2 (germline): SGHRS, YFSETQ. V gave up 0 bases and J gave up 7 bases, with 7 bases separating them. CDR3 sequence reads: CASSLGGIEAFF. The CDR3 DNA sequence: TGCGCCAGCAGCTTGGGGGGAATTGAAGCTTTCTTT.

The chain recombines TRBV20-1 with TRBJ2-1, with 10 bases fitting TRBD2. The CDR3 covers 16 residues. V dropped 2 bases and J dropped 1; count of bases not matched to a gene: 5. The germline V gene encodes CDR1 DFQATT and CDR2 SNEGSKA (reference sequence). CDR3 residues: CSARSSTSGSYNEQFF. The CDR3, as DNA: TGCAGTGCTAGATCCTCGACTAGCGGGTCCTACAATGAGCAGTTCTTC.

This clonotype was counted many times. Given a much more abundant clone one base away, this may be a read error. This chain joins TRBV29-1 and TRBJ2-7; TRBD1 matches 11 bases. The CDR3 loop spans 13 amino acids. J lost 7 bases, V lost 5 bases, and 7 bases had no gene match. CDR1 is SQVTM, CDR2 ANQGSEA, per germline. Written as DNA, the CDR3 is TGCAGCGTTAGGACAGGGGGCTTCTATGAGCAGTACTTC. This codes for CSVRTGGFYEQYF.

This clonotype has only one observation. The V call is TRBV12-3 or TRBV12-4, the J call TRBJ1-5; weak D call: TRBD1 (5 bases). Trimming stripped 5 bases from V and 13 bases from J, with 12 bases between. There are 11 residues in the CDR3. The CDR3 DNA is TGTGCCAGCAGTAATGAGGGGAGGCAGCATTTT. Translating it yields CASSNEGRQHF.

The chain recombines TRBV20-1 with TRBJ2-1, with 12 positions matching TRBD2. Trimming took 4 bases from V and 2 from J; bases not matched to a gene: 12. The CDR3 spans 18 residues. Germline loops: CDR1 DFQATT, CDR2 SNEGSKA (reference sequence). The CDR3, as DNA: TGCAGTGCTAACGTCGGGACTAGCGGGTCGCCTGCCTACAATGAGCAGTTCTTC. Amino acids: CSANVGTSGSPAYNEQFF.

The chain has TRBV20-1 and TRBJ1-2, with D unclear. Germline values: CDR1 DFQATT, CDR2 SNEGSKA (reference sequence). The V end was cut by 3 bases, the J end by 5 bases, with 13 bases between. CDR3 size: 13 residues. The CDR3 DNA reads TGCAGTGCTAGTCCCGGGCGGGATTATGGCTACACCTTC. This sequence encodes CSASPGRDYGYTF.

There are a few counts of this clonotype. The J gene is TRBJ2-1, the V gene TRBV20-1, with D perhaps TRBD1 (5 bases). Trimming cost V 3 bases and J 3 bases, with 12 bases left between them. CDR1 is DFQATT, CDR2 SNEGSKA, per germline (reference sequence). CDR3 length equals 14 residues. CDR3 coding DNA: TGCAGTGCTAGCGGCAGGGTGGTCTACAATGAGCAGTTCTTC. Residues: CSASGRVVYNEQFF.

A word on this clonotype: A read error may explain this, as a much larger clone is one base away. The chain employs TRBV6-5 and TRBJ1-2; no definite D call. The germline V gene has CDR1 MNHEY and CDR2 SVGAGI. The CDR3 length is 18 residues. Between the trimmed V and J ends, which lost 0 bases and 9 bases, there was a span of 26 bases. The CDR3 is CASSYSLTESYCQASYTF. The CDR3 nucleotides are TGTGCCAGCAGTTACTCCCTGACGGAATCTTACTGCCAAGCGAGCTACACCTTC.

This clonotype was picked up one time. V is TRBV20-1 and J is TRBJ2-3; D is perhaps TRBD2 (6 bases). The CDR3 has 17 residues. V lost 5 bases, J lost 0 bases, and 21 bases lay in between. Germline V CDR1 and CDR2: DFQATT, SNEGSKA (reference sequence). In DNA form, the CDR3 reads TGCAGTGCTCCACGACTAGTGGGTGAATCTAGCACAGATACGCAGTATTTT. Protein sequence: CSAPRLVGESSTDTQYF.

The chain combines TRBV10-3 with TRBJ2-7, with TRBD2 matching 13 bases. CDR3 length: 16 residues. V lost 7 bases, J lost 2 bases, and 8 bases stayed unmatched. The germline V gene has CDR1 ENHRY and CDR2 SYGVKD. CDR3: CAITERLAGGPYEQYF. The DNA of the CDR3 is TGTGCCATCACCGAACGACTAGCGGGAGGTCCCTACGAGCAGTACTTC.

This chain's CDR3 is CASMSILAGETQYF. For the CDR3, the DNA is TGTGCCAGCATGTCCATATTGGCTGGGGAGACCCAGTACTTC. J is TRBJ2-7 and V is TRBV25-1; D not resolved. The DNA end favors TRBJ2-5, so the J call may be wrong. This CDR3 contains 14 residues. CDR1 is MGHDK and CDR2 is SYGVNS in the germline V gene.